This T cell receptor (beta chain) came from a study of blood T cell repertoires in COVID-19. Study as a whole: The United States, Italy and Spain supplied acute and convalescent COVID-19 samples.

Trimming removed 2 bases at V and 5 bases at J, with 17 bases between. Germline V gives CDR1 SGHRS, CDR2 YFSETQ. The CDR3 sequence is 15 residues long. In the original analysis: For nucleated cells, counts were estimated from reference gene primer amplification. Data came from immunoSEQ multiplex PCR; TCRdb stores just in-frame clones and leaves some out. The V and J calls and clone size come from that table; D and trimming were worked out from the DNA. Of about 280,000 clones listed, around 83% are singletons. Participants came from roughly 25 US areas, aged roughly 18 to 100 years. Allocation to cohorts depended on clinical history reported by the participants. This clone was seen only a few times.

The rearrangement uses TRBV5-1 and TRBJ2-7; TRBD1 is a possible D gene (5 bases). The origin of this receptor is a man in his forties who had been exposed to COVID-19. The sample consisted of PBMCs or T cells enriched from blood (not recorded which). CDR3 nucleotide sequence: TGCGCCAGCAGCTTAACAGGTGATACGAGAAACGAGCAGTACTTC. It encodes CASSLTGDTRNEQYF.